This TCR beta chain was captured in a study of blood T cells in healthy people across ages. For the second PCR, which ran for about 6 to 11 cycles, a sample-barcoded 5' primer and a J-beta primer mix were used. With 12 random nucleotides, a template-switch adaptor tagged each individual cDNA molecule. Every sample returned 2.5 million or more CDR3-containing paired-end reads. TCRdb processed the 5' RACE reads anew with MiXCR; each CDR3 protein has one entry. The sample carries over 1,500,000 distinct CDR3 sequences, 30% to 40% recorded once. V gave up 7 bases and J gave up 0 bases; unmatched junction bases: 17. CDR1 and CDR2 from the germline V gene are SQVTM and ANQGSEA. The CDR3 totals 17 residues. No fewer than 6 million PBMCs went into each sample.

The sequence was collected from a human donor in good health. The sequenced sample was blood. V gene TRBV29-1 combines with J gene TRBJ1-2; TRBD1 matches at 7 bases. CDR3 amino acids: CSAYSFSDRVSNYGYTF. CDR3 DNA sequence: TGCAGCGCCTATTCCTTCTCTGACAGGGTATCTAACTATGGCTACACCTTC.